Shown below are 17 T cell receptor beta chains from a single sample sequenced in a study of resident and recirculating memory T cells in vitiligo. Profiling relied on immunoSEQ multiplex PCR, and the TCRdb table lists in-frame clones only, not all of them. The top ten clones hold about 5.5% of a sample with tens of thousands of clones, about 90% of them seen once. The specimen sequenced was blood. Source of these receptors: a male donor with vitiligo.

The chain employs TRBV19 and TRBJ2-5; no reliable D call. V lost 0 bases and J lost 5, with 13 bases in between. CDR1 and CDR2 from the germline V gene are LNHDA and SQIVND (reference sequence). The CDR3 spans 15 residues. The CDR3 DNA reads TGTGCCAGTAGTATAGAGGCTCGCATCCCCGAGACCCAGTACTTC. Translation gives CASSIEARIPETQYF. The full variable domain, completed using reference TRBV19 and TRBJ2-5, is DGGITQSPKYLFRKEGQNVTLSCEQNLNHDAMYWYRQDPGQGLRLIYYSQIVNDFQKGDIAEGYSVSREKKESFPLTVTSAQKNPTAFYLCASSIEARIPETQYFGPGTRLLVL.

The chain is built from TRBV27 and TRBJ2-1; the match to TRBD2 covers 9 bases. V shed 3 bases, J shed 8 bases, and the junction held 11 bases outside the gene matches. The CDR3 is 16 residues long. Germline values: CDR1 MNHEY, CDR2 SMNVEV (reference sequence). CDR3 residues: CASSFLSSGKGDEQFF. CDR3 coding DNA: TGTGCCAGCAGTTTCCTCTCTAGCGGGAAAGGGGATGAGCAGTTCTTC.

The chain combines TRBV27 with TRBJ2-2; D unclear. This CDR3 contains 13 residues. CDR1 MNHEY and CDR2 SMNVEV come from the germline V gene (reference sequence). V was clipped by 1 base and J by 4 bases, with 4 bases between them. The CDR3 spells CASSLLITGELFF. The CDR3 bases are TGTGCCAGCAGTTTATTAATCACCGGGGAGCTGTTTTTT.

This sequence joins TRBV19 and TRBJ1-1, with D uncertain. Germline-derived CDR1 and CDR2 are LNHDA and SQIVND (reference sequence). V lost 4 bases to trimming and J lost 5 bases, with 11 bases between them. The CDR3 has 13 amino acids. CDR3 nucleotides: TGTGCCAGTAGTACTAGGACGGGAACTGAAGCTTTCTTT. Protein: CASSTRTGTEAFF. The full variable domain, with the rest looked up from reference TRBV19 and TRBJ1-1, is DGGITQSPKYLFRKEGQNVTLSCEQNLNHDAMYWYRQDPGQGLRLIYYSQIVNDFQKGDIAEGYSVSREKKESFPLTVTSAQKNPTAFYLCASSTRTGTEAFFGQGTRLTVV.

The chain has TRBV11-2 and TRBJ2-7, with 10 bases fitting TRBD1. The CDR3 consists of 15 residues. Looked up from germline, CDR1 is SGHAT and CDR2 is FQNNGV. After removal of 5 bases from V and 4 bases from J, the junction contained 8 bases not matched to a gene. In nucleotides, the CDR3 is TGTGCCAGCAGCCCTATAACGGGACAGGGGTACGAGCAGTACTTC. Its translation is CASSPITGQGYEQYF.

This clone was recorded once. The V and J genes are TRBV2 and TRBJ2-7; TRBD2 aligns across 9 bases. Trimming removed 6 bases from V and 6 bases from J; junction bases left unmatched: 9. CDR3 length equals 14 residues. The germline V gene has CDR1 SNHLY and CDR2 FYNNEI. The CDR3 is CASRQLSGRGEQYF. CDR3 bases: TGTGCCAGCAGGCAACTTAGCGGGAGAGGCGAGCAGTACTTC.

The chain couples TRBV28 to TRBJ2-7; TRBD1 aligns across 7 bases. This CDR3 has 15 residues. Unmatched junction bases numbered 13, after V lost 5 bases and J lost 6 bases. CDR1 is MDHEN and CDR2 is SYDVKM in the germline V gene. The CDR3 spells CASSAAGGQFGEQYF. The CDR3, as DNA: TGTGCCAGCAGTGCTGCAGGGGGTCAATTTGGCGAGCAGTACTTC.

The chain recombines TRBV5-1 with TRBJ2-1; 9 bases agree with TRBD1. Germline V lookup: CDR1 SGHRS, CDR2 YFSETQ. This CDR3 comprises 16 residues. After removal of 4 bases from V and 2 bases from J, the junction contained 7 bases not matched to a gene. CDR3 DNA: TGCGCCAGCAGCCCGGCTGGGACAGGGACCTACAATGAGCAGTTCTTC. This sequence encodes CASSPAGTGTYNEQFF.

The chain is built from TRBV7-3 and TRBJ2-3, with 9 nucleotides matching TRBD2. This CDR3 has 14 residues. Germline V gene data show CDR1 as SGHTA and CDR2 as FQGTGA. After removal of 1 base from V and 6 bases from J, the junction contained 2 bases not matched to a gene. The CDR3: CASSLIAGEDTQYF. In nucleotides, the CDR3 is TGTGCCAGCAGCTTAATAGCGGGAGAGGATACGCAGTATTTT. The whole variable domain, remainder taken from reference TRBV7-3 and TRBJ2-3, is GAGVSQTPSNKVTEKGKYVELRCDPISGHTALYWYRQSLGQGPEFLIYFQGTGAADDSGLPNDRFFAVRPEGSVSTLKIQRTERGDSAVYLCASSLIAGEDTQYFGPGTRLTVL.

The genes are TRBV10-3 and TRBJ1-3; no reliable D call. This CDR3 is 14 amino acids long. The V end lost 0 bases, the J end lost 4 bases, and 7 bases lay between the germline ends. Germline assignment: CDR1 ENHRY and CDR2 SYGVKD. For the CDR3, the DNA is TGTGCCATCAGTGAGTCGGGGAGCGGAAACACCATATATTTT. It yields the protein CAISESGSGNTIYF.

The V and J genes are TRBV15 and TRBJ2-7; the match to TRBD1 covers 7 bases. CDR3 length: 14 amino acids. Germline V gene data show CDR1 as LNHNV and CDR2 as YYDKDF (reference sequence). J lost 3 bases, V lost 3 bases, and 5 bases had no gene match. DNA of the CDR3: TGTGCCACCAGCAGTGCCAGGGACAGCTACGAGCAGTACTTC. Protein product: CATSSARDSYEQYF.

The gene calls are TRBV5-4 and TRBJ2-1; TRBD2 matches 7 bases. This CDR3 is 18 amino acids long. V dropped 1 base and J dropped 7; count of bases not matched to a gene: 17. Germline V lookup: CDR1 SGHNT, CDR2 YYREEE (reference sequence). CDR3 coding DNA: TGTGCCAGCAGCTTGAATTGGGCTAGCGGAGTTATGCAAAATGAGCAGTTCTTC. It yields the protein CASSLNWASGVMQNEQFF.

This chain uses TRBV2 with TRBJ2-2; unclear D gene. The CDR3 loop spans 14 amino acids. CDR1 and CDR2 (germline): SNHLY, FYNNEI. Trimming shortened V by 6 bases and J by 0 bases, and 8 bases separated the two germline ends. The CDR3 loop is CASSETPNTGELFF. DNA of the CDR3: TGTGCCAGCAGCGAAACTCCGAACACCGGGGAGCTGTTTTTT.

This chain uses TRBV6-6 with TRBJ2-5; D may be TRBD1 (5 bases). The CDR3 covers 12 residues. Looked up from germline, CDR1 is MNHNY and CDR2 is SVGAGI (reference sequence). V was pared by 8 bases and J by 1 base, with 8 bases between. The CDR3 bases are TGTGCCAGCGGCGACAGCCAAGAGACCCAGTACTTC. Its translation: CASGDSQETQYF.

This rearrangement joins TRBV7-9 to TRBJ2-7, with a possible D match to TRBD1 (6 bases). Trimming left V 1 base short and J 3 bases short, with 10 bases between. CDR1 and CDR2 from the germline V gene are SEHNR and FQNEAQ (reference sequence). The CDR3 runs 14 residues. The CDR3 loop reads CASSLGQANYEQYF. In DNA form, the CDR3 reads TGTGCCAGCAGCTTAGGACAGGCGAACTACGAGCAGTACTTC.

The chain uses TRBV7-9 and TRBJ2-1; possibly TRBD1 for D (6 bases). This CDR3 region has 15 residues. Germline V gene lookup returns CDR1 SEHNR and CDR2 FQNEAQ (reference sequence). V was pared by 7 bases and J by 5 bases, with 18 bases between. The CDR3 loop is CASIKNRVSDNEQFF. Here the CDR3 DNA reads TGTGCCAGCATCAAAAACAGGGTATCCGACAATGAGCAGTTCTTC.

The chain combines TRBV6-5 with TRBJ1-1; the D is unclear. Per germline, CDR1 MNHEY and CDR2 SVGAGI. CDR3 length: 15 amino acids. V was pared by 6 bases and J by 0 bases, with 14 bases between. CDR3 region: CASSISPTVNTEAFF. As DNA, the CDR3 is TGTGCCAGCAGCATTAGTCCCACGGTGAACACTGAAGCTTTCTTT.